The T cell receptor beta chain described here comes from a study of beta chain features in type 1 diabetes (dated by TCRdb to about 2018). General notes on the study: Mean age, gender distribution, total cell number and subset yield were not different between patients and healthy donors. A total of approximately 100,000,000 sorted cells were examined across all samples, and the number of cells per subset was strongly correlated with RNA yield. In the study, recently diagnosed type 1 diabetes patients and matched healthy donors were compared on the TCRB repertoires of their sorted circulating CD4+ T cell subsets. Naive and central memory subsets were obtained from all 28 donors, but regulatory and stem cell-like memory subsets were isolated from only 8 patients and roughly eight healthy donors. What the study reported, not specific to this receptor: HLA sub-analyses involved small numbers of individuals, so any influence of HLA type on TCRB rearrangement remained unresolved. Fewer insertions and more nucleotide deletions at VDJ recombination sites were observed in patients with type 1 diabetes, implying thymic rearrangement abnormalities. The naive, central memory and regulatory TCRB repertoires appeared to resemble one another more closely among patients than among healthy donors. In all four CD4+ subsets, TCRB CDR3 length was moderately but significantly shorter in type 1 diabetes patients. Because cDNA rather than genomic DNA was sequenced, highly expressing activated cells could have been over-represented, although no difference in activation and CD3 levels was found between groups. Shorter templates might have been favored by PCR, but patient and control samples were amplified and corrected together, so both groups would have been affected equally by any skew.

The CDR3 measures 14 amino acids from cysteine to phenylalanine. The only DNA kept is the CDR3, 42 bases in frame from the first base. The germline V gene (reference sequence) supplies CDR1 SGHNT and CDR2 YYREEE. From V the trimming removes 1 base and from J it removes 5 bases, while the gene matches leave 4 bases of the junction unaccounted for. All of the isolated RNA was reverse transcribed with the High Capacity cDNA Reverse Transcription Kit, so expressed TCRB transcripts were sequenced. Deep immunoSEQ sequencing was applied to naive, central memory and regulatory T cell samples, giving an average of roughly 3.5 million total reads per sample. After sorted cells were lysed in RLT buffer, RNA was extracted with DNase-treated RNeasy Micro or Mini kits, with the choice depending on cell number. To prevent cross-contamination, each cell subset was processed individually, whereas patient and healthy donor samples were processed jointly. Using the immunoSEQ multiplex PCR, TCRB sequences were amplified from cDNA into 87-bp fragments spanning the CDR3 region. Sequencing of the amplicons was performed on the Illumina HiSeq platform. As for how the authors treated the data: Synthetic template baselines were used to correct PCR bias computationally, reads within Hamming distance 2 were collapsed together, and singletons that could not be merged were discarded. Reads were aligned to IMGT to assign V, D and J genes, CDR3 length, and insertions or deletions at six rearrangement sites. Within each subset, clonotype counts were normalized to sorted cell number, and only after that were true diversity and Gini coefficients computed with the tcR R package. Repertoire sharing was quantified using the overlap coefficient calculated on TCRB nucleotide sequences. As a proxy for the pre-selection repertoire, out-of-frame TCRB sequences from naive cells were analyzed. TCRdb limited this immuneACCESS table to in-frame rearrangements with V and J called. A share of clones is missing; checked studies link under half to unresolved V genes, and the rest is unexplained. From that table come the V and J calls and clone size; the DNA was used to work out D and trimming. This sample comprises about 360,000 clones, approximately 12% of them detected only once. The biggest ten clones account for roughly 0.015% of the sample.

A single peripheral blood draw of around 0.11 L on average was collected from each donor into heparinised tubes. A BD FACSAria II was used to sort naive, central memory, regulatory and stem cell-like memory CD4+ T cells with a panel that included CD45RO, CCR7, CD25, CD127, CD95 and CD27. Purity was above 95% for every sorted population. PBMCs were isolated right away by Lymphoprep density gradient centrifugation and were stained directly, without culture. So that batch effects would be minimized, each experiment stained and sorted samples in pairs, pairing one healthy donor with one patient. A note on this clone: Its binding antigen is unknown. No much larger clonotype is one base removed from it; base qualities were not supplied.

The sequence was collected from a man younger than 30 in good health. Source material: naive CD4+ T cells from blood. According to the study, the label for this sample's cell subset or site signals: true naive CD4+ T cells. The receptor chain draws on TRBV5-4 and TRBJ2-3, and TRBD1 aligns with 7 junction nucleotides. At the DNA level, the sequence is TGTGCCAGCAGCTTGAGCACAGGGGAAGATACGCAGTATTTT. The resulting protein is CASSLSTGEDTQYF.